This T cell receptor beta chain was identified in a study of breast tumors, draining lymph nodes, adjacent tissues. General study results and limits: The data were judged consistent with most tumor T cells coming from lymph node and expanding in tumor. Data only fit, rather than demonstrated, lymph node origin of most tumor T cells. Tumors had less TCR diversity than lymph nodes, more than nontumor tissue.

Using its own MiXCR run on the multiplex PCR reads, TCRdb lists one record per CDR3 protein. Seen here are 47,000 or so distinct CDR3 sequences, under 30% observed once, and the top ten hold under 9.5%. V was pared by 2 bases and J by 0 bases, with 14 bases between. The germline V gene encodes CDR1 LNHDA and CDR2 SQIVND (reference sequence). CDR3 size: 17 residues. Remarks on this clonotype: Its antigen is currently unknown.

Sequences were obtained from breast tumor tissue. The source is a female donor with breast cancer. Some clones in this sample may be carry-over from other donors' samples. The gene calls are TRBV19 and TRBJ2-1; D unresolved. The CDR3 DNA sequence: TGTGCCAGTAGTATATATGGACCGGGTAGCTCCTACAATGAGCAGTTCTTC. The encoded protein is CASSIYGPGSSYNEQFF.